Described below is a single TCR beta chain sequence and its context. The entry originates in a study of T cells in Graves' hyperthyroidism and ophthalmopathy. The source material, RNA transcripts, was used to amplify TCR beta CDR3 regions. First-round RT-PCR of the TCR CDR3 relied on the HTBI primer set. One entry per CDR3 protein results from TCRdb running MiXCR on the multiplex PCR reads. The data hold a few hundred thousand distinct CDR3 sequences, with under 15% observed a single time. Germline V gene sequence: CDR1 WNHNN, CDR2 SYGVQD (reference sequence). V was trimmed by 0 bases and J by 2 bases, leaving 9 bases between them. CDR3 length: 15 residues. Patients were aged 18 to 65, had disease duration under 2 months, and had newly diagnosed hyperthyroidism. Diagnoses rested on clinical symptoms, serum thyroxine and TRAb, thyroid ultrasound and orbital computed tomography.

The source material was blood. This receptor was obtained from a woman younger than 35 with Graves' hyperthyroidism. V is TRBV10-1 and J is TRBJ2-3; D uncertain. The CDR3 DNA reads TGCGCCAGCAGTGAGTCCGAGGCCGCCACAGATACGCAGTATTTT. It translates to CASSESEAATDTQYF.